This is a list of T cell receptor beta chains from one sample in a study of CD8 T cells in ankylosing spondylitis. MiXCR, applied by TCRdb to the 5' RACE reads, yields one record per CDR3 protein. The repertoire holds some 300,000 distinct CDR3 sequences, less than 25% seen once, with about 3.7% in the top ten. The sample comprised blood, either unsorted or a sorted T cell fraction (not recorded which). The origin of the receptors is a female donor with ankylosing spondylitis or in good health (not recorded which). CDR3s include the opening cysteine and the closing phenylalanine or tryptophan. Fields, in order: clone size, J gene, D gene, V gene, CDR3 DNA, CDR3 protein. D genes are given only for firm matches. Clone size is stated in some rows and not others, as once, few, many or a class when expanded.

>few|TRBJ1-3|NA|TRBV12-3/TRBV12-4
TGTGCCAGCTCCCTTTCAGGGGTTGGTAGGAACACCATATATTTT
CASSLSGVGRNTIYF
>many|TRBJ2-1|NA|TRBV4-3
TGCGCCAGCAGCCAAGCGCACGGGTCCTACAATGAGCAGTTCTTC
CASSQAHGSYNEQFF
>few|TRBJ1-2|NA|TRBV6-1
TGTGCCAGCAGCGCTGGGTCGGCGGGTGATGGCTACACCTTC
CASSAGSAGDGYTF
>few|TRBJ1-2|NA|TRBV12-3/TRBV12-4
TGTGCCAGCAGTTTGAACCCGGACAGAAACTATGACTACACCTTC
CASSLNPDRNYDYTF
>few|TRBJ2-7|TRBD2|TRBV7-2
TGTGCCAGCAGCCCTCTATGGCTAGCGGGGGTCTACGAGCAGTACTTC
CASSPLWLAGVYEQYF
>NA|TRBJ1-1|TRBD1|TRBV20-1
TGCAGTGCTAGAGTCACAGGGGAGGCTGAAGCTTTCTTT
CSARVTGEAEAFF
>NA|TRBJ2-5|NA|TRBV3-1
TGTGCCAGCAGCCATCCCAGACATCCGTACCAAGAGACCCAGTACTTC
CASSHPRHPYQETQYF
>few|TRBJ1-3|NA|TRBV28
TGTGCCAGCAGCCGCCGATTGCCAAAAGTCCTCTCTGGAAACACCATATATTTT
CASSRRLPKVLSGNTIYF
>NA|TRBJ2-3|TRBD1|TRBV10-3
TGTGCCATCAGGTTGACAGGGGGCGCAGATACGCAGTATTTT
CAIRLTGGADTQYF
>NA|TRBJ1-1|NA|TRBV6-1
TGTGCCACCTCACAGAACCTTAACACTGAAGCTTTCTTT
CATSQNLNTEAFF
>NA|TRBJ2-1|NA|TRBV5-6
TGTGCCAGCAGCTCGTACACGACAGGCGTGAAGGTCTTC
CASSSYTTGVKVF
>few|TRBJ2-3|TRBD2|TRBV11-2
TGTGCCAGCAGCTCCGGACTAGCGGGGATGACGTTCACAGATACGCAGTATTTT
CASSSGLAGMTFTDTQYF
>NA|TRBJ1-1|NA|TRBV14
TGTGCCAGCACGCAAGGGCTCTTGAACACTGAAGCTTTCTTT
CASTQGLLNTEAFF
>many|TRBJ2-1|NA|TRBV24-1
TGTGCCACCAGTGACACCTACAATGAGCAGTTCTTC
CATSDTYNEQFF
>many|TRBJ2-1|NA|TRBV20-1
TGCAGTGCCACTAAGCGGAAAGAGGGGGGGGATGAGCAGTTCTTC
CSATKRKEGGDEQFF
>many|TRBJ1-2|NA|TRBV12-3/TRBV12-4
TGTGCCAGCCATGGACGGGCGAACTATGGCTACACCTTC
CASHGRANYGYTF
>NA|TRBJ2-7|TRBD1|TRBV14
TGTGCCAGCAGCCAAGATCTGGCAGGGGGTAACTACGAGCAGTACTTC
CASSQDLAGGNYEQYF
>many|TRBJ1-3|NA|TRBV12-3/TRBV12-4
TGTGCCAGCAGCTCGGGGACCGCTGCAGGCACCATATATTTT
CASSSGTAAGTIYF
>few|TRBJ2-2|NA|TRBV6-1
TGTGCCACCCGAGATGGGGGTTCCACCGGGGAGCTGTTTTTT
CATRDGGSTGELFF